These 13 T cell receptor beta chains were all obtained from the same sample, sequenced in a study of cytomegalovirus exposure and HLA in healthy donors. The PCR had 60 Vbeta and 13 Jbeta primers. Data came from immunoSEQ multiplex PCR; TCRdb stores just in-frame clones and leaves some out. The sample holds around 67,000 clones, about 84% seen once. The sequenced material came from PBMCs. The source of these receptors is a young man in good health and CMV-seropositive.

V usage is TRBV7-6 and J usage is TRBJ1-2; 8 bases map to TRBD1. Germline CDR1 reads SGHVS; CDR2 reads FNYEAQ. The V gene end was trimmed by 5 bases and the J gene end by 0 bases; junction bases not matched to a gene: 8. The CDR3 loop spans 16 amino acids. CDR3 region: CASSPGQGEANYGYTF. The CDR3 nucleotides read TGTGCCAGCAGCCCAGGACAGGGTGAAGCTAACTATGGCTACACCTTC.

The count of this clone is one. This chain joins TRBV13 and TRBJ2-7, with TRBD1 matching over 8 bases. The V and J ends lost 5 bases and 2 bases, in that order; junction bases with no gene match: 14. CDR3 size: 17 residues. The germline gives CDR1 PRHDT, CDR2 FYEKMQ (reference sequence). CDR3: CASSPENQGANPYEQYF. The CDR3 DNA follows: TGTGCCAGCAGCCCCGAAAATCAGGGGGCCAATCCCTACGAGCAGTACTTC.

This clone has more than one count but fewer than ten. The chain carries TRBV6-1 and TRBJ1-5; 7 bases are a match to TRBD1. There are 16 residues in the CDR3. V lost 1 base and J lost 2; bases outside the gene matches: 5. Germline assignment: CDR1 MNHNS and CDR2 SASEGT. The CDR3 DNA reads TGTGCCAGCAGTGAAGAAGGGGGCAAAGGCAATCAGCCCCAGCATTTT. As protein: CASSEEGGKGNQPQHF.

This clone appeared a single time. The rearrangement uses TRBV7-8 and TRBJ2-1; 9 nucleotides agree with TRBD2. This CDR3 spans 15 amino acids. V lost 5 bases, J lost 8 bases, and 10 bases stayed unmatched. Germline V lookup: CDR1 SGHVS, CDR2 FQNEAQ. The CDR3 sequence: CASSIISGRNDEQFF. CDR3 in DNA: TGTGCCAGCAGCATAATTAGCGGGAGAAACGATGAGCAGTTCTTC. Full variable domain (remainder filled in from reference TRBV7-8 and TRBJ2-1): GAGVSQSPRYKVAKRGQDVALRCDPISGHVSLFWYQQALGQGPEFLTYFQNEAQLDKSGLPSDRFFAERPEGSVSTLKIQRTQQEDSAVYLCASSIISGRNDEQFFGPGTRLTVL.

The chain has TRBV4-1 and TRBJ1-5; 7 nucleotides align to TRBD1. V shed 0 bases and J 10 bases; nucleotides not matched to a gene: 24. CDR3 length: 20 residues. Looked up from germline, CDR1 is MGHRA and CDR2 is YSYEKL. The CDR3 DNA sequence: TGCGCCAGCAGCCAAGATTGGGACAGTCCTGTAACCGGGAGGGTACGACCCCAGCATTTT. Translating gives CASSQDWDSPVTGRVRPQHF.

The count of this clone is one. V is TRBV30 and J is TRBJ2-1; 10 nucleotides line up with TRBD2. The CDR3 covers 17 residues. V dropped 0 bases and J dropped 9; count of bases not matched to a gene: 14. Looked up from germline, CDR1 is GTSNPN and CDR2 is SVGIG (reference sequence). The CDR3 DNA reads TGTGCCTGGAGTGTACCCCTGGGAGCGGGGGGGCTCTTTGAGCAGTTCTTC. As protein: CAWSVPLGAGGLFEQFF.

The chain joins TRBV25-1 to TRBJ1-1; D unresolved. Trimming took off 5 bases at V and 6 bases at J, with 19 bases between the two ends. CDR1 is MGHDK and CDR2 is SYGVNS in the germline V gene. This CDR3 is built from 15 residues. The CDR3 here is CASSLNGQGSAEAFF. The CDR3 bases are TGTGCCAGCAGTCTAAACGGCCAAGGGAGCGCTGAAGCTTTCTTT.

The J gene is TRBJ2-5, the V gene TRBV4-1, with TRBD2 identical over 7 bases. Per the germline V gene, CDR1 is MGHRA and CDR2 is YSYEKL. The ends lost 0 bases at V and 7 bases at J; junction bases unmatched: 20. The length of the CDR3 is 19 residues. CDR3 residues: CASSQDRRVAGSPEGTQYF. The CDR3 region has the DNA TGCGCCAGCAGCCAAGATAGGAGGGTAGCGGGTTCGCCCGAGGGGACCCAGTACTTC.

The chain links TRBV30 to TRBJ1-2; TRBD1 might be the D (5 bases). V gave up 4 bases and J gave up 4 bases, with 16 bases separating them. The CDR3 is made up of 14 amino acids. CDR1 is GTSNPN and CDR2 is SVGIG in the germline V gene (reference sequence). CDR3 amino acids: CAWKQAGTGYGYTF. The CDR3 nucleotides are TGTGCCTGGAAACAAGCGGGGACCGGCTATGGCTACACCTTC.

The chain couples TRBV19 to TRBJ1-1; D perhaps matches TRBD1 (6 bases). With 5 bases removed from V and 4 bases from J, the gap between germline ends came to 14 bases. The CDR3 runs 14 residues. Germline V gene data show CDR1 as LNHDA and CDR2 as SQIVND (reference sequence). This CDR3 reads CASSLQGGGTEAFF. CDR3 sequence (DNA): TGTGCCAGTAGTTTACAGGGTGGGGGCACTGAAGCTTTCTTT.

The chain employs TRBV30 and TRBJ2-4; 7 bases map to TRBD1. The J segment lost 9 bases and the V segment lost 1 base, leaving 15 bases of the junction unmatched. The CDR3 loop spans 16 amino acids. Germline loops: CDR1 GTSNPN, CDR2 SVGIG (reference sequence). CDR3 coding DNA: TGTGCCTGGAGTGCAACCCCCGCGACAGGGACGGGCATTCAGTACTTC. The encoded protein is CAWSATPATGTGIQYF.

This sequence joins TRBV27 and TRBJ2-1, with 7 bases fitting TRBD2. CDR1 MNHEY and CDR2 SMNVEV come from the germline V gene (reference sequence). The CDR3 is 15 amino acids. The trim removed 6 bases at V and 4 bases at J, leaving 9 bases unmatched. The CDR3 nucleotides read TGTGCCAGCAGCCCCACCCGACTAGCTTACAATGAGCAGTTCTTC. Its protein product is CASSPTRLAYNEQFF.

The chain combines TRBV7-9 with TRBJ2-5; D not certain. The J call may be mistaken, given a closer DNA end match to TRBJ2-7. The germline gives CDR1 SEHNR, CDR2 FQNEAQ (reference sequence). The length of the CDR3 is 12 residues. In DNA form, the CDR3 reads TGTGCCAGCAGCTTATCAGGAAACGAGCAGTACTTC. It specifies CASSLSGNEQYF.